These T cell receptor beta chains were read from a single sample in a study of T cells in localized non-small cell lung cancer. The method was immunoSEQ multiplex PCR; TCRdb's version includes in-frame clones alone and lacks a portion of them. Seen here are around 31,000 clones, approximately 88% observed once, and the top ten hold less than 3%. The sample here was peripheral blood, taken before any cancer treatment. These receptors all come from a female donor older than 55 with stage I lung adenocarcinoma. Each CDR3 is given with its conserved first and last residue. A D gene is named only where the DNA matches it firmly. Clone size is stated in some rows and not others, as once, few, many or a class when expanded.

len	abundance	d_gene	v_gene	j_gene	CDR3nt	CDR3aa
14	-	-	TRBV19	TRBJ2-6	TGTGCCAGTAGTTGGCAGCTTGGGGCCAACGTCCTGACTTTC	CASSWQLGANVLTF
14	-	TRBD2	TRBV2	TRBJ2-7	TGTGCCAGCAGTGAAATAGCGGGAGTCTTGGAGCAGTACTTC	CASSEIAGVLEQYF
15	-	TRBD2	TRBV6-5	TRBJ2-1	TGTGCCAGCAGTTACCTAGCGGGAGGGAATAATGAGCAGTTCTTC	CASSYLAGGNNEQFF
14	-	-	TRBV6-1	TRBJ2-7	TGTGCCAGCAGTGAAAGGAGGGGTGGGAGCGAGCAGTACTTC	CASSERRGGSEQYF
12	few	-	TRBV9	TRBJ1-4	TGTGCCAGCAGCGCTTACGGTGAAAAACTGTTTTTT	CASSAYGEKLFF
13	-	-	TRBV5-8	TRBJ1-1	TGTGCCAGCAGCGGGGTTGTTCGGACTGAAGCTTTCTTT	CASSGVVRTEAFF
17	-	TRBD2	TRBV7-8	TRBJ2-3	TGTGCCAGCAGCTTAGAGGGACTAGCGTTCAGCACAGATACGCAGTATTTT	CASSLEGLAFSTDTQYF
14	-	-	TRBV5-1	TRBJ1-2	TGCGCCAGCGCGGCCGGGGGCATCAGCTATGGCTACACCTTC	CASAAGGISYGYTF
16	-	-	TRBV28	TRBJ1-5	TGTGCCAGCAGACGACAGCCCCCGTATAGCAATCAGCCCCAGCATTTT	CASRRQPPYSNQPQHF
14	few	-	TRBV4-2	TRBJ2-1	TGTGCCAGCAGCCAAGGCCCCGCCAGGGATGAGCAGTTCTTC	CASSQGPARDEQFF
15	few	TRBD2	TRBV28	TRBJ2-5	TGTGCCAGCAGTTCCCCTGGGGCGGGAGTAAAGACCCAGTACTTC	CASSSPGAGVKTQYF
15	-	-	TRBV14	TRBJ2-7	TGTGCCAGCAGCCAGGACTTACAGGGACTCTACGAGCAGTACTTC	CASSQDLQGLYEQYF
11	-	-	TRBV10-3	TRBJ2-7	TGTGCCATCAGTGGGGCATACGAGCAGTACTTC	CAISGAYEQYF
16	-	TRBD1	TRBV6-6	TRBJ1-1	TGTGCCAGCAGTCAAAATCCGGGACAGGGGGGATCTGAAGCTTTCTTT	CASSQNPGQGGSEAFF
15	-	-	TRBV19	TRBJ2-2	TGTGCCAGTAGTTGGGGGGCAGGGAACACCGGGGAGCTGTTTTTT	CASSWGAGNTGELFF
16	-	TRBD2	TRBV7-8	TRBJ2-7	TGTGCCAGCAGCTTAGCCCGCCTAGCGGGGGGAGACGAGCAGTACTTC	CASSLARLAGGDEQYF
14	-	-	TRBV11-2	TRBJ2-3	TGTGCCAGCAGCTTACAGAGGGATGCAGATACGCAGTATTTT	CASSLQRDADTQYF
15	-	-	TRBV5-4	TRBJ1-1	TGTGCCAGCAGCTTGGTCGGGAGTTCGAACACTGAAGCTTTCTTT	CASSLVGSSNTEAFF
16	-	TRBD1	TRBV5-6	TRBJ1-3	TGTGCCAGCAGCTTGAGGGGACAGAGCTCTGGAAACACCATATATTTT	CASSLRGQSSGNTIYF
16	-	-	TRBV6-5	TRBJ1-1	TGTGCCAGCAGTTACTCGGGGGCCCGGCCGAACACTGAAGCTTTCTTT	CASSYSGARPNTEAFF
14	-	-	TRBV5-1	TRBJ2-7	TGCGCCAGCAGCTTGGAAGCCCCTTCCTACGAGCAGTACTTC	CASSLEAPSYEQYF
12	-	-	TRBV10-1	TRBJ2-1	TGCGCCAGCAGTGGGAGCGCAAATGAGCAGTTCTTC	CASSGSANEQFF
13	-	-	TRBV19	TRBJ1-5	TGTGCCAGTAGGCAGGGGAGCAATCAGCCCCAGCATTTT	CASRQGSNQPQHF
14	-	-	TRBV5-1	TRBJ1-1	TGCGCCAGCAGCTTGGACACTCTGAACACTGAAGCTTTCTTT	CASSLDTLNTEAFF
13	-	-	TRBV2	TRBJ1-5	TGTGCCAGCAGGCCTAATAGCAATCAGCCCCAGCATTTT	CASRPNSNQPQHF
15	-	TRBD1	TRBV18	TRBJ2-1	TGTGCCAGCTCACCAAGTACCGGGACAGGGAATGAGCAGTTCTTC	CASSPSTGTGNEQFF
15	-	TRBD2	TRBV6-5	TRBJ2-5	TGTGCCAGCAGACCACCGGGGGGTGGAAGTCAAACCCAGTACTTC	CASRPPGGGSQTQYF
15	-	-	TRBV19	TRBJ1-5	TGTGCCAGTAGTCTACAGGGAAGGGGCAATCAGCCCCAGCATTTT	CASSLQGRGNQPQHF
14	-	TRBD2	TRBV6-6	TRBJ2-3	TGTGCCGGGGGTCGGGGGGGAAGCACAGATACGCAGTATTTT	CAGGRGGSTDTQYF
15	once	-	TRBV4-3	TRBJ2-1	TGCGCCAGCAGCCAAGGAGGCGTGGCCTACAATGAGCAGTTCTTC	CASSQGGVAYNEQFF
14	-	-	TRBV11-2	TRBJ2-3	TGTGCCAGCAGCTTCAGCAGGGGAGGGGATACGCAGTATTTT	CASSFSRGGDTQYF
12	-	-	TRBV11-2	TRBJ2-3	TGTGCCAGCAGCAGTATGATAGATACGCAGTATTTT	CASSSMIDTQYF
16	-	-	TRBV6-6	TRBJ1-4	TGTGCCAGCAGCGAGCTACCGGGGTGGACTAATGAAAAACTGTTTTTT	CASSELPGWTNEKLFF
14	-	-	TRBV5-6	TRBJ2-7	TGTGCCAGCAGCTTAGGTAGGGAATCCTACGAGCAGTACTTC	CASSLGRESYEQYF
11	-	-	TRBV19	TRBJ1-1	TGTGCCAGTAGTATTTACACTGAAGCTTTCTTT	CASSIYTEAFF
13	-	-	TRBV5-6	TRBJ1-1	TGTGCCAGCAGCCTTACAGGGAACACTGAAGCTTTCTTT	CASSLTGNTEAFF
13	-	TRBD1	TRBV6-4	TRBJ1-2	TGTGCCAGCAGTGACGGGGACAGTATGGGCTACACCTTC	CASSDGDSMGYTF
15	-	-	TRBV4-3	TRBJ2-7	TGCGCCAGCAGCCAAGGGGGAGTCGGTTCCTACGAGCAGTACTTC	CASSQGGVGSYEQYF
17	-	-	TRBV5-5	TRBJ2-2	TGTGCCAGCAGCTTGCCAGGCCTCGGTTCCGTGACCGGGGAGCTGTTTTTT	CASSLPGLGSVTGELFF
18	-	-	TRBV15	TRBJ1-4	TGTGCCACCAGCAGAGATCCCGTCGGGACGGGCAATAATGAAAAACTGTTTTTT	CATSRDPVGTGNNEKLFF
17	-	-	TRBV7-2	TRBJ1-1	TGTGCCAGCAGCTGGTTAATGGGCGCGACGATGAACACTGAAGCTTTCTTT	CASSWLMGATMNTEAFF
13	-	-	TRBV2	TRBJ2-3	TGTGCCAGCAAAGGCGGGATCACAGATACGCAGTATTTT	CASKGGITDTQYF
13	-	-	TRBV19	TRBJ2-4	TGTGCCAGTAGTAGGGGTCGAAAAAACATTCAGTACTTC	CASSRGRKNIQYF
13	-	-	TRBV7-9	TRBJ2-1	TGTGCCAGCAGCTTGTTTGGCTACAATGAGCAGTTCTTC	CASSLFGYNEQFF
14	-	-	TRBV27	TRBJ2-4	TGTGCCAGCAGTCCCAGGGCAGTCGGGCTCATTCAGTACTTC	CASSPRAVGLIQYF
17	-	TRBD2	TRBV7-9	TRBJ2-1	TGTGCCAGCAGCTTAAGCCTCGGGACTAGCGGGAGGGCCTGGTCGTTCTTC	CASSLSLGTSGRAWSFF
13	-	TRBD1	TRBV7-7	TRBJ2-1	TGTGCCAGCAGCGCCGGGACAGGGGGTGAGCAGTTCTTC	CASSAGTGGEQFF
13	-	-	TRBV27	TRBJ2-5	TGTGCCAGCAGTCCTAGCTTTCCAGAGACCCAGTACTTC	CASSPSFPETQYF
16	-	-	TRBV14	TRBJ2-5	TGTGCCAGCAGCCAAGATCGAGGCGGGGAGGAAGAGACCCAGTACTTC	CASSQDRGGEEETQYF
12	-	-	TRBV6-5	TRBJ2-7	TGTGCCAGCAGAGGCGCCCGCGGGGAGCAGTACTTC	CASRGARGEQYF